This TCR beta chain was captured in a study of control samples from healthy donors and cancer patients (dated by TCRdb to 2019 to 2021). Notes on this clone: Its antigen is not yet known. No much larger clone exists at a distance of one base, and base qualities are not known.

The library was made by the immunoSEQ multiplex PCR assay. Not all clones reach the TCRdb copy of this immuneACCESS table, which keeps in-frame sequences only. Checked studies attribute under half of the gap to unresolved V genes and leave the rest unexplained. Present in this sample are almost 95,000 clones, 90% of which were seen just once. The top ten hold roughly 3.4% of the sample. The CDR3, from cysteine to phenylalanine, totals 15 residues. The CDR3 DNA has 45 bases and is translated from base 1. The germline V gene specifies SGDLS as CDR1 and YYNGEE as CDR2. V sheds 3 bases and J sheds 5 bases, leaving 17 bases between their ends.

The sequenced material came from blood. The V and J genes are TRBV9 and TRBJ1-1; TRBD1 might be the D gene, on 5 matching bases. The TCR comes from a woman aged 18-35 years in good health. CDR3 sequence: CASSGRQSGGTEAFF. The nucleotides read TGTGCCAGCAGCGGACGACAGTCTGGAGGTACTGAAGCTTTCTTT.